This T cell receptor (beta chain) was sequenced in a study of T cells after yellow fever vaccination. At the level of the study: Fractions low in cell number were prepared with SMART-Seq v4 Ultra Low Input.

Regarding this clonotype: Its antigen is as yet unknown.

MiXCR, run by TCRdb on the 5' RACE reads, gives a single entry per CDR3 protein. The sample includes a few hundred thousand distinct CDR3 sequences, about 5% of them seen just once. Notes on the study in general: Post-booster repertoires contained most primary-vaccination clones again (roughly 96% CD4, about 90% CD8). By day 5 rather than day 15, the secondary response had peaked, though it was weaker.

This receptor was identified in a man in his late teens or twenties who received the YFV17D yellow fever vaccine. Sequencing used CD4+ T cells sorted from PBMCs, obtained on the day of the yellow fever booster vaccination.

CDR3 in amino acids: CASSQVGQHEQYV. The CDR3 DNA is TGCGCCAGCAGCCAAGTGGGTCAGCACGAGCAGTACGTC. V gene TRBV4-1 combines with J gene TRBJ2-7, with unresolved D. Germline values: CDR1 MGHRA, CDR2 YSYEKL. The V gene lost 1 base and the J gene lost 5 bases, with 9 bases spanning the gap. The CDR3 totals 13 residues.